These 14 T cell receptor beta chains originate from one sample sequenced in a study of shared clonotypes between healthy human individuals. Clones were read by immunoSEQ multiplex PCR, and TCRdb kept only the in-frame ones, dropping some. The sample has about 79,000 clones; under 65% are singletons. Sequenced: memory CD8+ T cells sorted from blood. The subset here: CD45RO+ cells pooled with CCR7-negative TemRA cells. The receptors originated from a man under 40 in good health.

The chain recombines TRBV7-2 with TRBJ1-3; 7 nucleotides align to TRBD1. Looked up from germline, CDR1 is SGHTA and CDR2 is FQGNSA. The CDR3 has 18 residues. The J segment lost 0 bases and the V segment lost 6 bases, leaving 14 bases of the junction unmatched. The CDR3 DNA follows: TGTGCCAGCAGTTCTCCAGGGGGTACTGATCTCTCTGGAAACACCATATATTTT. Its protein is CASSSPGGTDLSGNTIYF.

The chain combines TRBV7-9 with TRBJ1-4; TRBD1 agrees at 7 bases. The CDR3 has 15 residues. The J segment lost 5 bases and the V segment lost 5 bases, leaving 8 bases of the junction unmatched. Germline loops: CDR1 SEHNR, CDR2 FQNEAQ (reference sequence). The CDR3 nucleotides are TGTGCCAGCAGCACCCAGGGGGGGGAAAATGAAAAACTGTTTTTT. This sequence encodes CASSTQGGENEKLFF.

The chain has TRBV29-1 and TRBJ2-5; D not resolved. The germline CDR1 and CDR2 sequences are SQVTM and ANQGSEA. V was cut by 4 bases and J by 4 bases, with 13 bases left in between. This CDR3 has 13 residues. The chain's CDR3 is CSVAVSDVETQYF. The CDR3 region has the DNA TGCAGCGTTGCGGTCTCCGATGTAGAGACCCAGTACTTC.

This clone was observed once. The chain employs TRBV6-1 and TRBJ1-5; the D gene is possibly TRBD1 (5 bases). With 4 bases removed from V and 3 bases from J, the gap between germline ends came to 13 bases. The CDR3 has 15 residues. Germline lookup yields CDR1 MNHNS and CDR2 SASEGT. The CDR3 DNA sequence: TGTGCCAGCAGTGTACGGCCAGGGAACAATCAGCCCCAGCATTTT. Translated: CASSVRPGNNQPQHF.

The sample holds a few counts of this clone. The V and J genes are TRBV7-9 and TRBJ2-1; D tentatively fits TRBD1 or TRBD2 (6 bases each). This CDR3 has 13 residues. V lost 10 bases and J lost 6, with 16 bases in between. Germline CDR1 is SEHNR and CDR2 is FQNEAQ (reference sequence). CDR3: CAIERGVSNEQFF. The CDR3 DNA sequence: TGTGCCATTGAAAGGGGGGTAAGCAATGAGCAGTTCTTC.

V is TRBV27 and J is TRBJ1-5, with D maybe TRBD1 (5 bases). Germline V CDR1 and CDR2: MNHEY, SMNVEV (reference sequence). Trimming removed 10 bases from V and 4 bases from J, with 14 bases in between. CDR3 size: 13 residues. The CDR3 nucleotides are TGTGCCAAACAGGTATTGAGGAATCAGCCCCAGCATTTT. Translation gives CAKQVLRNQPQHF.

This clone was picked up a small number of times. The gene calls are TRBV27 and TRBJ2-7, with D perhaps TRBD1 (5 bases). The CDR3 spans 15 residues. Germline V gene lookup returns CDR1 MNHEY and CDR2 SMNVEV (reference sequence). Trimming took 5 bases from V and 2 from J, leaving 16 bases between them. The CDR3 coding sequence is TGTGCCAGCAGTCCCACCGGCGACAGTACCTACGAGCAGTACTTC. The encoded protein is CASSPTGDSTYEQYF.

The CDR3 protein is CSVARAPGETQYF. CDR3 bases: TGCAGCGTTGCCCGGGCCCCTGGGGAGACCCAGTACTTC. The genes are TRBV29-1 and TRBJ2-5; D remains ambiguous. This CDR3 comprises 13 residues. Trimming left V 4 bases short and J 5 bases short, with 14 bases between. Germline V gives CDR1 SQVTM, CDR2 ANQGSEA.

CDR3 sequence (DNA): TGTGCCAGCAGTGATTCGGAGAAGGAGACCCAGTACTTC. This gives the protein CASSDSEKETQYF. The chain recombines TRBV6-5 with TRBJ2-5, with D uncertain. This CDR3 is built from 13 residues. The germline gives CDR1 MNHEY, CDR2 SVGAGI. V was shortened by 5 bases and J by 5 bases, with 12 bases between the two germline ends.

The chain is built from TRBV2 and TRBJ2-1; 9 bases are shared with TRBD2. V was pared by 6 bases and J by 4 bases, with 7 bases of the junction left unmatched. This CDR3 has 15 amino acids. The germline gives CDR1 SNHLY, CDR2 FYNNEI. The DNA of the CDR3 is TGTGCCAGCAGAAGAGGACTAGCGCGGTACAATGAGCAGTTCTTC. This encodes CASRRGLARYNEQFF.

This clone appeared once. The chain joins TRBV6-5 to TRBJ2-3, with D tentatively TRBD2 (6 bases). The CDR3 length is 13 residues. V lost 6 bases to trimming and J lost 5 bases, with 12 bases between them. The germline gives CDR1 MNHEY, CDR2 SVGAGI. The CDR3 here is CASSRRELDTQYF. DNA of the CDR3: TGTGCCAGCAGCCGTCGGGAGTTAGATACGCAGTATTTT.

The CDR3 is CASSSRDRGLLAKNIQYF. The DNA for the CDR3 is TGTGCCAGCAGCTCCCGGGACAGGGGATTATTAGCCAAAAACATTCAGTACTTC. V usage is TRBV7-9 and J usage is TRBJ2-4; TRBD1 aligns across 10 bases. With V trimmed by 4 bases and J by 0 bases, 9 bases remained unmatched. The length of the CDR3 is 18 residues. Germline loops: CDR1 SEHNR, CDR2 FQNEAQ (reference sequence). The whole variable domain, remainder taken from reference TRBV7-9 and TRBJ2-4, is DTGVSQNPRHKITKRGQNVTFRCDPISEHNRLYWYRQTLGQGPEFLTYFQNEAQLEKSRLLSDRFSAERPKGSFSTLEIQRTEQGDSAMYLCASSSRDRGLLAKNIQYFGAGTRLSVL.

The chain recombines TRBV11-2 with TRBJ2-7, with 7 bases fitting TRBD2. The CDR3 is 12 amino acids. V shed 8 bases, J shed 3 bases, and the junction held 4 bases outside the gene matches. CDR1 is SGHAT, CDR2 FQNNGV, per germline. CDR3 region: CASEGGSYEQYF. CDR3 DNA: TGTGCCAGCGAGGGCGGGAGCTACGAGCAGTACTTC.

The genes are TRBV15 and TRBJ2-2, with 9 nucleotides matching TRBD2. V trimming: 6 bases; J trimming: 8 bases; junction bases outside the gene matches: 4. CDR1 and CDR2 from the germline V gene are LNHNV and YYDKDF (reference sequence). This CDR3 region has 13 residues. The DNA for the CDR3 is TGTGCCACCAGTTTGAGCGGGAGGGGGGAGCTGTTTTTT. Translated: CATSLSGRGELFF.